This T cell receptor beta chain was documented in a study of cytomegalovirus exposure and HLA in healthy donors. General study results and limits: Roughly uniform depth of sequencing across donors was assumed in presence/absence analyses. 164 TCR beta chains were listed as cytomegalovirus-associated. Later, an analysis showed that TCR beta chains associated with HLA were more clonally expanded than others that were equally common.

This PCR relied on a set of 60 Vbeta primers and 13 Jbeta primers. Repertoires were generated with immunoSEQ multiplex PCR, while TCRdb's copy carries only in-frame clones and drops some. The sample shows approximately 190,000 clones, 83% of them seen only once. As for this clone: What it recognizes is unknown.

V trimming: 8 bases; J trimming: 1 base; junction bases outside the gene matches: 7. Germline CDR1 is MNHNS and CDR2 is SASEGT. The CDR3 has 14 residues. The J gene is TRBJ1-1, the V gene TRBV6-1, with 7 positions matching TRBD1. The TCR was taken from a man aged 35 to 55 in good health and CMV-seropositive. Sample: PBMCs. The chain's CDR3 is CASGRTGGNTEAFF. The CDR3 region has the DNA TGTGCCAGCGGGCGGACAGGCGGGAACACTGAAGCTTTCTTT.